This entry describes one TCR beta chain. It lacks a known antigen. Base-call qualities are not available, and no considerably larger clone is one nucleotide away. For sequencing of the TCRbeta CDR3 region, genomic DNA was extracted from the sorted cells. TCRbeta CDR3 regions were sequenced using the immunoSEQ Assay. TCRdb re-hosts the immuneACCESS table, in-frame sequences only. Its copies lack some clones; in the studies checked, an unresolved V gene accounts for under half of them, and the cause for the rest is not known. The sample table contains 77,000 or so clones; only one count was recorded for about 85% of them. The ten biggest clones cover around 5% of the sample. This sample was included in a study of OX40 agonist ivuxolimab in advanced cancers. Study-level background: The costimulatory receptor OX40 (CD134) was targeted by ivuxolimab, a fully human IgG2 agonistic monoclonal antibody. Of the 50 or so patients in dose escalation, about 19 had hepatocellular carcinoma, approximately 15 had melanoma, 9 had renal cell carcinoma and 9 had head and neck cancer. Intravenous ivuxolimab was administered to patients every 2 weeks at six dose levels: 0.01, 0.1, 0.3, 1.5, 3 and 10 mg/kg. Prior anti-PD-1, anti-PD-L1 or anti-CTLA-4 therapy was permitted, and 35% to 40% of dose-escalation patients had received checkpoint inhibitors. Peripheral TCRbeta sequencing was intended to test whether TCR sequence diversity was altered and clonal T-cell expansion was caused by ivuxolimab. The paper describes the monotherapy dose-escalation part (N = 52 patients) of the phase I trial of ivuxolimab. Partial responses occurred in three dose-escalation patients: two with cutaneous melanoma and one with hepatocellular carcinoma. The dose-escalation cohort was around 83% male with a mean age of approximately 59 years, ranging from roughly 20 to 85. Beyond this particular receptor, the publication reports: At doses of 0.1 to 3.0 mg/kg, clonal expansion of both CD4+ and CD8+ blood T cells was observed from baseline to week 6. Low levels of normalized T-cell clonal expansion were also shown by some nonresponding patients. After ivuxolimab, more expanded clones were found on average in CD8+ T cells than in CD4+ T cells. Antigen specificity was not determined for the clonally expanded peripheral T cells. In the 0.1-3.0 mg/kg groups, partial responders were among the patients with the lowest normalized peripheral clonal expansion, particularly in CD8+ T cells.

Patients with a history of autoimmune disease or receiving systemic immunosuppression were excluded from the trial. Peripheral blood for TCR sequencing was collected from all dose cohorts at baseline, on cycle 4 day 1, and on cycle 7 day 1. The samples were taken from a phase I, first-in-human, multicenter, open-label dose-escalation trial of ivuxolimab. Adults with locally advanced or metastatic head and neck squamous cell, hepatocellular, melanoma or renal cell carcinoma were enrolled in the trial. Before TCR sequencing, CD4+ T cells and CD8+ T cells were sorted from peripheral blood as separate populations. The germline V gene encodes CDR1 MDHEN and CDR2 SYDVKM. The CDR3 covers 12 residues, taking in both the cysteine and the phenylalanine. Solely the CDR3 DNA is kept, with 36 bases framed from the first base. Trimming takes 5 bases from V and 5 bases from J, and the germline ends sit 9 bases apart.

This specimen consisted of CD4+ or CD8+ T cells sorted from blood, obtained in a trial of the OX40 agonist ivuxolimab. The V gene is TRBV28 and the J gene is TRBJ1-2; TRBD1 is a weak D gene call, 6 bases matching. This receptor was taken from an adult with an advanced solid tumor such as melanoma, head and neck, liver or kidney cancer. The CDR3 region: CASSPGTYGYTF. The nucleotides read TGTGCCAGCAGTCCCGGGACATATGGCTACACCTTC.